The source of this TCR beta chain is a study of monozygotic twins with inflammatory bowel disease. This CDR3 region has 15 residues. Germline values: CDR1 SGDLS, CDR2 YYNGEE. A 6-nucleotide sample barcode was carried by the UMIs, which template switching added. TCRdb re-called the 5' RACE reads and catalogs CDR3 proteins one per entry, DNA excluded. This repertoire comprises approximately 200,000 distinct CDR3 sequences; its ten largest clones make up 7.5% to 9.5%. The receptor was isolated from a human donor with ulcerative colitis or Crohn's disease, or a healthy co-twin of an affected twin (not recorded which). The sample consisted of blood. The chain couples TRBV9 to TRBJ2-1; with no DNA, the TCRdb D assignment of TRBD2 cannot be verified. CDR3 protein: CASSSAGGPMNEQFF.